This T cell receptor beta chain was sequenced for a study of neurological immune-mediated disorders. Overall study context: There were approximately 35 multiple sclerosis patients. Of these, 31 had relapsing-remitting MS and 3 had secondary progressive MS. The study's findings and limits: Expanded clones shared no CDR3 amino acid sequences across subjects, suggesting private repertoires in all groups.

From 2 million PBMCs stored at -80 C, the unsorted libraries were generated. On this clonotype itself: What it binds is not known.

Trimming shortened V by 4 bases and J by 6 bases, and 12 bases separated the two germline ends. Germline V CDR1 and CDR2: ENHRY, SYGVKD. The CDR3 runs to 13 residues. Synthesis of cDNA was accomplished via 5'RACE employing 10-nucleotide random UMIs. TCRdb re-called the 5' RACE reads through MiXCR, storing one row per CDR3 protein. The table records 50,000 to 75,000 distinct CDR3 sequences, approximately 3.7% of them present only once. This sequence joins TRBV10-3 and TRBJ2-5, with TRBD1 as a possible D gene (6 bases). Specimen: PBMCs. This clonotype was sampled from a man aged 50 to 59 with multiple sclerosis. CDR3 DNA: TGTGCCATCAGTGTATCCCAGGGGAAGACCCAGTACTTC. It yields the protein CAISVSQGKTQYF.